Presented here are 22 T cell receptor beta chains from one specimen sequenced in a study of response to subunit inactivated influenza vaccine. TCRdb ran MiXCR on the RT-PCR reads and lists one entry per CDR3 protein. The data show roughly 670,000 distinct CDR3 sequences, 11% to 15% seen once. The sequencing used PBMCs from blood, collected approximately 15 days before vaccination. Source of these receptors: a man aged 50-59 years who received an inactivated influenza vaccine.

This clonotype was counted only a few times. The chain has TRBV5-1 and TRBJ2-1; 8 positions agree with TRBD1. The V and J ends lost 4 bases and 10 bases, in that order; junction bases with no gene match: 4. Germline V lookup: CDR1 SGHRS, CDR2 YFSETQ. This CDR3 comprises 12 residues. CDR3 coding DNA: TGCGCCAGCAGCCACGGGACAGGAGAGCAGTTCTTC. Translating gives CASSHGTGEQFF.

The chain uses TRBV11-2 and TRBJ2-2, with 11 bases lining up with TRBD2. Trimming cost V 5 bases and J 3 bases; bases outside gene matches: 8. Germline CDR1 and CDR2: SGHAT and FQNNGV. This CDR3 spans 17 amino acids. Here the CDR3 reads CASSKTSGIRDTGELFF. DNA for the CDR3: TGTGCCAGCAGCAAGACTAGCGGGATAAGGGACACCGGGGAGCTGTTTTTT.

This clonotype was picked up many times. The chain uses TRBV20-1 and TRBJ2-3, with 9 bases identical to TRBD1. Germline loops: CDR1 DFQATT, CDR2 SNEGSKA (reference sequence). Germline trimming cut 1 base from V and 1 base from J; bases unmatched to any gene: 0. The CDR3 spans 14 residues. The CDR3 DNA reads as TGCAGTGCTAGAGGGACAGGGGGCACAGATACGCAGTATTTT. It codes for CSARGTGGTDTQYF.

This clonotype was counted a few times. The rearrangement uses TRBV29-1 and TRBJ2-3; D may be TRBD2 (6 bases). Between the trimmed V and J ends, which lost 4 bases and 2 bases, there was a span of 7 bases. The CDR3 loop spans 12 amino acids. CDR1 SQVTM and CDR2 ANQGSEA come from the germline V gene. The CDR3 DNA sequence: TGCAGCGTTGCACTAGCCACAGATACGCAGTATTTT. Protein: CSVALATDTQYF.

This chain links TRBV20-1 with TRBJ2-1, with TRBD2 matching 7 bases. The V and J ends lost 2 bases and 2 bases, in that order; junction bases with no gene match: 6. The CDR3 extends over 15 amino acids. Germline assignment: CDR1 DFQATT and CDR2 SNEGSKA (reference sequence). CDR3 protein: CSARRRERTYNEQFF. The CDR3 bases are TGCAGTGCTAGACGGCGGGAGCGAACCTACAATGAGCAGTTCTTC.

This clonotype was recorded many times. The chain employs TRBV12-3 or TRBV12-4 and TRBJ2-1; D unresolved. V was clipped by 3 bases and J by 8 bases, with 14 bases between them. The CDR3 has 14 amino acids. The CDR3 coding sequence is TGTGCCAGCAGTTTTTTAGGGAAGGTCTATGAGCAGTTCTTC. Protein sequence: CASSFLGKVYEQFF.

This chain links TRBV7-2 with TRBJ1-2; no firm D call. This CDR3 spans 13 amino acids. Germline lookup yields CDR1 SGHTA and CDR2 FQGNSA. DNA for the CDR3: TGTGCGCAAGGAGGCACCAGGAACTATGGCTACACCTTC. Translated, it gives CAQGGTRNYGYTF.

This clonotype appeared a few times. J is TRBJ1-3 and V is TRBV7-2; 10 nucleotides align to TRBD1. The CDR3 is 15 residues long. Germline V gene data show CDR1 as SGHTA and CDR2 as FQGNSA. The V gene end was trimmed by 5 bases and the J gene end by 3 bases; junction bases not matched to a gene: 4. This chain's CDR3 is CASSPGTGVGNTIYF. The CDR3 coding sequence is TGTGCCAGCAGCCCCGGGACAGGGGTTGGAAACACCATATATTTT.

The V and J genes are TRBV19 and TRBJ1-5; D remains unclear. V gave up 2 bases and J gave up 4 bases, with 12 bases separating them. Per the germline V gene, CDR1 is LNHDA and CDR2 is SQIVND (reference sequence). This CDR3 is built from 15 residues. CDR3 DNA sequence: TGTGCCAGTAGTATATCCCCGGGCGGGAATCAGCCCCAGCATTTT. This gives the protein CASSISPGGNQPQHF.

This clonotype has more than one count but fewer than ten. This chain connects TRBV5-4 to TRBJ2-7, with D maybe TRBD2 (5 bases). The CDR3 has 15 residues. Trimming shortened V by 4 bases and J by 2 bases, and 16 bases separated the two germline ends. The germline V gene has CDR1 SGHNT and CDR2 YYREEE (reference sequence). The CDR3 sequence: CASSPGGYSTYEQYF. CDR3 nucleotide sequence: TGTGCCAGCAGCCCTGGCGGGTATTCCACCTACGAGCAGTACTTC.

The chain has TRBV4-1 and TRBJ2-7; D ambiguous. The V and J ends lost 1 base and 5 bases respectively, with 12 bases between them. Germline V gene sequence: CDR1 MGHRA, CDR2 YSYEKL. This CDR3 is 14 amino acids long. The CDR3 DNA reads TGCGCCAGCAGCCAAGTTATAGGGAACGACGAGCAGTACTTC. Translated: CASSQVIGNDEQYF.

The V gene is TRBV5-8, the J gene TRBJ1-1; tentatively, D is TRBD1 (5 bases). Germline V gene data show CDR1 as SGHTS and CDR2 as YDEGEE. This CDR3 is built from 14 residues. Trimming removed 5 bases from V and 6 bases from J, with 17 bases in between. CDR3 residues: CASSRGGGAPEAFF. Here the CDR3 DNA reads TGTGCCAGCAGTCGGGGGGGAGGGGCTCCTGAAGCTTTCTTT.

This chain connects TRBV13 to TRBJ2-1; D is ambiguous. CDR1 PRHDT and CDR2 FYEKMQ come from the germline V gene (reference sequence). This CDR3 is built from 15 residues. V gave up 2 bases and J gave up 2 bases, with 10 bases separating them. The CDR3 region is CASSLWSFPYNEQFF. As DNA, the CDR3 is TGTGCCAGCAGCTTATGGAGTTTCCCCTACAATGAGCAGTTCTTC.

Concerning this clonotype itself: At one boundary the junction diverges from the germline segment, which might be a read error. This chain uses TRBV28 with TRBJ2-7; D might be TRBD2 (5 bases). Germline CDR1 MDHEN, CDR2 SYDVKM. The CDR3 runs 12 residues. CDR3 bases: TGTGCCAGCACGGGGAGCTCCTACGAGCAGCACTTC. Amino acids: CASTGSSYEQHF.

This clonotype came up a few times. The chain links TRBV2 to TRBJ2-1, with TRBD2 matching 10 bases. This CDR3 has 16 amino acids. The junction had 9 bases not matched to a gene; V was cut back by 4 bases and J by 6 bases. Germline V gives CDR1 SNHLY, CDR2 FYNNEI. The CDR3 DNA reads as TGTGCCAGCAGTGCCTTCGGGACTAGCGCCTCCAATGAGCAGTTCTTC. Its translation: CASSAFGTSASNEQFF.

This clonotype was counted only a few times. J is TRBJ1-4 and V is TRBV4-2, with TRBD1 matching 7 bases. The CDR3 is 15 amino acids. Germline-derived CDR1 and CDR2 are LGHNA and YNFKEQ. The junction had 8 bases not matched to a gene; V was cut back by 3 bases and J by 7 bases. The CDR3 DNA reads TGTGCCAGCAGCCACCCGACAGGGAGGGGTGAAAAACTGTTTTTT. Amino acids: CASSHPTGRGEKLFF.

Only a few counts were recorded for this clonotype. This chain uses TRBV7-2 with TRBJ2-3, with D unresolved. Germline loops: CDR1 SGHTA, CDR2 FQGNSA. The CDR3 length is 14 residues. The germline V and J ends were trimmed by 5 bases and 4 bases, with 13 bases remaining between them. In DNA form, the CDR3 reads TGTGCCAGCAGCAATTCGGACGGGTCAGATACGCAGTATTTT. Encoded protein: CASSNSDGSDTQYF.

J is TRBJ2-7 and V is TRBV20-1; TRBD2 might be the D (5 bases). The CDR3 loop spans 15 amino acids. Trimming stripped 3 bases from V and 1 base from J, with 16 bases between. Per germline, CDR1 DFQATT and CDR2 SNEGSKA (reference sequence). CDR3 region: CSASSQARGSYEQYF. The CDR3 DNA follows: TGCAGTGCTAGCTCTCAGGCCCGCGGGTCCTACGAGCAGTACTTC.

This clonotype was counted only a few times. This chain joins TRBV28 and TRBJ2-7; no clear D gene. The CDR3 is 12 amino acids. Germline CDR1 reads MDHEN; CDR2 reads SYDVKM. The V end was cut by 11 bases, the J end by 0 bases, with 11 bases between. CDR3 protein: CAEAQSSYEQYF. For the CDR3, the DNA is TGTGCCGAGGCCCAGAGCTCCTACGAGCAGTACTTC.

Only a few counts were recorded for this clonotype. The chain is built from TRBV14 and TRBJ2-7; 7 nucleotides line up with TRBD1. Germline lookup yields CDR1 SGHDN and CDR2 FVKESK. J was trimmed by 2 bases and V by 3 bases; bases with no gene match: 4. The CDR3 sequence is 14 residues long. This chain's CDR3 is CASSHPGTAYEQYF. The CDR3 coding sequence is TGTGCCAGCAGCCACCCCGGGACAGCCTACGAGCAGTACTTC.

This clonotype was counted at least ten times. CDR3 region: CASKTSGRTDTQYF. CDR3 nucleotides: TGTGCCAGCAAGACTAGCGGGAGGACAGATACGCAGTATTTT. This chain connects TRBV25-1 to TRBJ2-3; TRBD2 matches at 13 bases. Germline V lookup: CDR1 MGHDK, CDR2 SYGVNS. This CDR3 comprises 14 residues. The J segment lost 3 bases and the V segment lost 7 bases, leaving 1 base of the junction unmatched.

This clonotype was observed a few times. The chain is built from TRBV20-1 and TRBJ2-1, with D possibly matching TRBD2 (7 bases). The ends were cut back, 0 bases at V and 4 bases at J, with 16 bases in the middle. Germline V gene sequence: CDR1 DFQATT, CDR2 SNEGSKA (reference sequence). CDR3 length equals 16 residues. CDR3 in DNA: TGCAGTGCTAGAGATAGGGGAGGGACACATTACAATGAGCAGTTCTTC. Protein sequence: CSARDRGGTHYNEQFF.